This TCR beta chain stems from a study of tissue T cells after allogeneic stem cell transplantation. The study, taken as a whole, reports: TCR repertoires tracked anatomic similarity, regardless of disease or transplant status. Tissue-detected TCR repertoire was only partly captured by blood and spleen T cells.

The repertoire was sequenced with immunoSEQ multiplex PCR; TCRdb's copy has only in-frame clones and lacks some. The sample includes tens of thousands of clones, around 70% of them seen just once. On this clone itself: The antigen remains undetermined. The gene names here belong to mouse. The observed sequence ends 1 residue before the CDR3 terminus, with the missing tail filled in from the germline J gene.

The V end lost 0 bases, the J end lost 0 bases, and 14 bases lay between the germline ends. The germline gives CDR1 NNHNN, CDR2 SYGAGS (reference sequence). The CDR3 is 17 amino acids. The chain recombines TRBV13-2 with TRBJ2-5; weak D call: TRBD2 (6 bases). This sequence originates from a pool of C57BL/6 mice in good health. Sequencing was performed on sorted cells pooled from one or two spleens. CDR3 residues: CASGDAGWGLNQDTQYF. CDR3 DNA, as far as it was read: TGTGCCAGCGGTGATGCGGGCTGGGGTCTTAACCAAGACACCCAGTAC.